The present TCR beta chain was sequenced within a study of shared clonotypes between healthy human individuals. TCRdb's copy holds only in-frame clones and misses some; the assay was immunoSEQ multiplex PCR. Of a few million clones listed, approximately 94% were seen once; the top ten hold 0.11% to 0.15%. Sequencing input: naive CD4+ T cells sorted from blood. The subset denotes: CD45RA+ positively selected. The TCR originated in a man younger than 30 in good health.

The CDR3 sequence is CAISGRTGEGGYTF. CDR3 DNA: TGTGCCATCAGTGGGAGGACAGGGGAAGGAGGCTACACCTTC. V gene TRBV10-3 combines with J gene TRBJ1-2, with 9 bases identical to TRBD1. This CDR3 is 14 amino acids long. Germline V gives CDR1 ENHRY, CDR2 SYGVKD. With 4 bases clipped from V and 8 bases from J, the junction kept 8 bases outside the gene matches.